The 12 T cell receptor beta chains below come from one sample, sequenced in a study of blood T cells in healthy people across ages. Sample-barcoded 5' priming and a J-beta primer mix drove a second PCR of about 6 to 12 cycles. Using its own MiXCR run on the 5' RACE reads, TCRdb lists one record per CDR3 protein. Found here are some 1,800,000 distinct CDR3 sequences, around 42% of them singletons; the top ten hold under 25%. The sequenced sample was blood. All receptors come from a human donor in good health.

This clonotype was picked up a small number of times. This rearrangement joins TRBV2 to TRBJ2-7; TRBD2 aligns across 9 bases. V was clipped by 8 bases and J by 0 bases; unmatched bases: 5. Germline CDR1 reads SNHLY; CDR2 reads FYNNEI. This CDR3 spans 14 amino acids. The CDR3 DNA reads TGTGCCAGCGTGAGCGGGGGGCTCTCCTACGAGCAGTACTTC. This encodes CASVSGGLSYEQYF.

This clonotype was detected a few times. Germline is not matched at one junction end, which may reflect a read error. The rearrangement joins TRBV6-5 to TRBJ2-7; possibly TRBD1 or TRBD2 for D (6 bases each). Germline CDR1 and CDR2: MNHEY and SVGAGI. This CDR3 comprises 13 residues. The CDR3 region is CASRGGPTYELYF. CDR3 nucleotide sequence: TGTGCCAGTCGAGGGGGGCCGACCTACGAGCTGTACTTC.

V gene TRBV24-1 combines with J gene TRBJ2-5; 9 nucleotides line up with TRBD2. Per the germline V gene, CDR1 is KGHDR and CDR2 is SFDVKD. Trimming cost V 2 bases and J 5 bases; bases outside gene matches: 5. The CDR3 consists of 15 residues. The CDR3 nucleotides read TGTGCCACCAGTGATTCCAGCGGGGGGTTGGAGACCCAGTACTTC. Protein product: CATSDSSGGLETQYF.

This clonotype was counted between two and nine times. The chain uses TRBV12-5 and TRBJ1-3, with D unresolved. Germline CDR1 reads LGHNT; CDR2 reads FRNRAP. The germline V and J ends were trimmed by 7 bases and 4 bases, with 14 bases remaining between them. The CDR3 has 14 residues. The CDR3 region has the DNA TGTGCTAGTGCCTTAGGGATTTCCGGAAACACCATATATTTT. Translated, it gives CASALGISGNTIYF.

This chain connects TRBV4-3 to TRBJ1-1; tentative D call: TRBD1 (6 bases). Trimming took 1 base from V and 9 from J, leaving 15 bases between them. The V gene's germline CDR1 is LGHNA and CDR2 YSLEER. The CDR3 runs 14 residues. The CDR3 spells CASSQVTGRTKAFF. The CDR3 bases are TGCGCCAGCAGCCAAGTAACAGGGAGGACTAAAGCTTTCTTT.

The J gene is TRBJ1-5, the V gene TRBV15; tentative D call: TRBD1 (5 bases). CDR1 and CDR2 (germline): LNHNV, YYDKDF (reference sequence). This CDR3 is 14 amino acids long. The V end was cut by 1 base, the J end by 7 bases, with 11 bases between. The CDR3 sequence is CATSRGDSGQPQHF. CDR3 in DNA: TGTGCCACCAGCAGAGGTGACAGCGGGCAGCCCCAGCATTTT.

As regards this clonotype: One end of the junction is discordant with germline, which a read error may explain. The chain recombines TRBV7-6 with TRBJ2-5, with TRBD2 as a possible D gene (6 bases). This CDR3 spans 17 amino acids. Germline V gives CDR1 SGHVS, CDR2 FNYEAQ. The CDR3 protein is CASSHPRTNLGQKTQYF. Written as DNA, the CDR3 is TGTGCCAGCAGTCATCCAAGGACTAATCTAGGCCAAAAGACCCAGTACTTC.

The V and J genes are TRBV6-1 and TRBJ1-2; D is possibly TRBD1 (6 bases). Germline lookup yields CDR1 MNHNS and CDR2 SASEGT. The CDR3 is 15 amino acids. Trimming cost V 0 bases and J 4 bases, with 12 bases left between them. The CDR3 sequence is CASSEALGGLYGYTF. The DNA for the CDR3 is TGTGCCAGCAGTGAAGCGCTGGGGGGCCTCTATGGCTACACCTTC.

This chain uses TRBV7-2 with TRBJ2-3; 11 positions agree with TRBD2. With 4 bases clipped from V and 6 bases from J, the junction kept 12 bases outside the gene matches. Germline values: CDR1 SGHTA, CDR2 FQGNSA. The CDR3 loop spans 17 amino acids. The CDR3 reads CASSSRTSGGPGDTQYF. CDR3 bases: TGTGCCAGCAGCTCACGAACTAGCGGGGGACCCGGGGATACGCAGTATTTT.

V usage is TRBV11-2 and J usage is TRBJ2-5; the D call may be TRBD1 or TRBD2 (5 bases each). Looked up from germline, CDR1 is SGHAT and CDR2 is FQNNGV. Trimming left V 3 bases short and J 2 bases short, with 13 bases between. CDR3 length: 15 amino acids. CDR3 nucleotides: TGTGCCAGCAGCTTTTCGGGGCGGAGGCAAGAGACCCAGTACTTC. Protein: CASSFSGRRQETQYF.

The chain combines TRBV9 with TRBJ2-7; perhaps D is TRBD1 or TRBD2 (5 bases each). Germline loops: CDR1 SGDLS, CDR2 YYNGEE. V lost 0 bases and J 6 bases, leaving 10 bases between the germline ends. The CDR3 covers 13 residues. CDR3 loop: CASSVAGTGEQYF. The CDR3 DNA reads TGTGCCAGCAGCGTAGCGGGGACGGGCGAGCAGTACTTC.

The chain joins TRBV11-3 to TRBJ2-1, with 11 positions matching TRBD2. The J segment lost 5 bases and the V segment lost 0 bases, leaving 9 bases of the junction unmatched. The CDR3 totals 18 residues. Germline V CDR1 and CDR2: SGHNT, YENEEA. Written as DNA, the CDR3 is TGTGCCAGCAGCTTAGAACTAGCGGGGGCCAGAAAACACAATGAGCAGTTCTTC. Amino acid sequence: CASSLELAGARKHNEQFF. Full variable domain (missing parts from reference TRBV11-3 and TRBJ2-1): EAGVVQSPRYKIIEKKQPVAFWCNPISGHNTLYWYLQNLGQGPELLIRYENEEAVDDSQLPKDRFSAERLKGVDSTLKIQPAELGDSAVYLCASSLELAGARKHNEQFFGPGTRLTVL.